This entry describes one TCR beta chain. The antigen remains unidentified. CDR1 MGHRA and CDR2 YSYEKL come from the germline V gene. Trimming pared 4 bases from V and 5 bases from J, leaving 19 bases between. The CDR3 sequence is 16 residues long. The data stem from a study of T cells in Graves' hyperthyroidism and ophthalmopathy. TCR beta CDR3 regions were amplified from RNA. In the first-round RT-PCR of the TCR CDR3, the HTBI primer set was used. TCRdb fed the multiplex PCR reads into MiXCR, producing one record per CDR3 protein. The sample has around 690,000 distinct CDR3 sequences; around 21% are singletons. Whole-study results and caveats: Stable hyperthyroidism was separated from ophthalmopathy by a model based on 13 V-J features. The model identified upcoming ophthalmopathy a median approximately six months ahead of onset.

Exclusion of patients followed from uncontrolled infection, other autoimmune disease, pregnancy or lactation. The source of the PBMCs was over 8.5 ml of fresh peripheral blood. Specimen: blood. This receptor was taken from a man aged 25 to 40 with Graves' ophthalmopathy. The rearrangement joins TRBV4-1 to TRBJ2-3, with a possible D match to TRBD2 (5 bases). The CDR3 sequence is CASSPLLGIAIDTQYF. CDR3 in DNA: TGCGCCAGCAGCCCGTTGTTGGGGATAGCGATAGATACGCAGTATTTT.